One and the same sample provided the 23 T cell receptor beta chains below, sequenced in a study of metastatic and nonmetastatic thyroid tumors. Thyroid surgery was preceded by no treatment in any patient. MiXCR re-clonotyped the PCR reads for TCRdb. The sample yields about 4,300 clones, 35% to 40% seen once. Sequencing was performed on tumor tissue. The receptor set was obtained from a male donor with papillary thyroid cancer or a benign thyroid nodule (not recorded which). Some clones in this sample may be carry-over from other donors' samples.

CDR3 region: CSARETTGWAEAFF. The CDR3 nucleotides read TGCAGTGCTAGAGAGACGACAGGGTGGGCTGAAGCTTTCTTT. This chain joins TRBV20-1 and TRBJ1-1; 7 bases align to TRBD1. This CDR3 has 14 amino acids. The V gene end was trimmed by 0 bases and the J gene end by 6 bases; junction bases not matched to a gene: 7. The germline gives CDR1 DFQATT, CDR2 SNEGSKA (reference sequence).

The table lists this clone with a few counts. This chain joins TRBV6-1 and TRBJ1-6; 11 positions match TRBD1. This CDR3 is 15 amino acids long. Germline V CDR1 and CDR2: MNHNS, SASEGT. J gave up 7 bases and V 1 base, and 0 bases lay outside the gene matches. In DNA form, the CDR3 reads TGTGCCAGCAGTGAAGGGACAGGGGGCAATTCACCCCTCCACTTT. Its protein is CASSEGTGGNSPLHF.

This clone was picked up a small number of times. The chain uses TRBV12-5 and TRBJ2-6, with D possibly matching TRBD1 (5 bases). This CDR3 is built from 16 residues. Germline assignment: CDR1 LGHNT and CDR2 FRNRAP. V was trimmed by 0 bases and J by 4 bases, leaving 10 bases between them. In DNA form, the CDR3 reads TGTGCTAGTGGTTTGGTACTCCGACAGGGGGCCAACGTCCTGACTTTC. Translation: CASGLVLRQGANVLTF.

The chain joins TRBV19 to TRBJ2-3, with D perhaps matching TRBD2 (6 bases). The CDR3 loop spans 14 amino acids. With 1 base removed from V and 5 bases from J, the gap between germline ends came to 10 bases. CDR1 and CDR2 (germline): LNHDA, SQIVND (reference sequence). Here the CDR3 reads CASSIALGGDTQYF. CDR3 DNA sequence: TGTGCCAGTAGTATAGCCCTGGGGGGAGATACGCAGTATTTT.

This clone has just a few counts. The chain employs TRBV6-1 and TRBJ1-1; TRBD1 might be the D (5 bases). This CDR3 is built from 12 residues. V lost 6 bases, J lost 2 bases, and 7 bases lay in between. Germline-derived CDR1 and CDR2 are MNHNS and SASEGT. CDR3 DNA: TGTGCCAGCAGCCGGACAAACACTGAAGCTTTCTTT. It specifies CASSRTNTEAFF.

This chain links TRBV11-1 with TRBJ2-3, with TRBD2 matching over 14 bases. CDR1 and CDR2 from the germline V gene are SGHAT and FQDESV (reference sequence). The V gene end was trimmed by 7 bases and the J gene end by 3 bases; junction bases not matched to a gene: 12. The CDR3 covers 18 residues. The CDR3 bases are TGTGCCAGCACCGGTATGGGGACTAGCGGGAGTTATACAGATACGCAGTATTTT. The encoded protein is CASTGMGTSGSYTDTQYF.

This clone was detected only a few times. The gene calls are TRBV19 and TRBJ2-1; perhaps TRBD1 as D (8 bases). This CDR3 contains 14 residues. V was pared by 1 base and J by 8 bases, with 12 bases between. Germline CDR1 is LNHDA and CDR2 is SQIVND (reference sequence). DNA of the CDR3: TGTGCCAGTAGTATAGGACAGGGGAGGGATGAGCAGTTCTTC. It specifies CASSIGQGRDEQFF.

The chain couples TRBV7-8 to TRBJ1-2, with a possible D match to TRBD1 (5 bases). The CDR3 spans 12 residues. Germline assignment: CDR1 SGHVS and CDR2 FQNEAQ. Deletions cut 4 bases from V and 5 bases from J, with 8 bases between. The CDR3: CASSSTDYGYTF. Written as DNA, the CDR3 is TGTGCCAGCAGCTCGACAGATTATGGCTACACCTTC.

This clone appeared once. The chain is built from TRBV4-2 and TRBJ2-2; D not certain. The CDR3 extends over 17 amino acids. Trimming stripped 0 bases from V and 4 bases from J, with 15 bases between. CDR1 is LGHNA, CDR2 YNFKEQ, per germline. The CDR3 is CASSQDHAPRATGELFF. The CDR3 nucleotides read TGTGCCAGCAGCCAAGATCATGCACCACGAGCCACCGGGGAGCTGTTTTTT.

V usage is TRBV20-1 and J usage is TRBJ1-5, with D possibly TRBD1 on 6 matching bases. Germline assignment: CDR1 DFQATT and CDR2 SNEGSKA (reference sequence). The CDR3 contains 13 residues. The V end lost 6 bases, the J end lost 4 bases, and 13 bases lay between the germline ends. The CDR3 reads CSARGGENQPQHF. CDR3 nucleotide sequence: TGCAGTGCCCGTGGGGGCGAGAATCAGCCCCAGCATTTT.

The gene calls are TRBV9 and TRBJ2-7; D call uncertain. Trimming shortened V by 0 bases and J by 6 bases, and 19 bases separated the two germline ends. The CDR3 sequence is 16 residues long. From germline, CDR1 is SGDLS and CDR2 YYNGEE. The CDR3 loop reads CASSVVGGYVPVEQYF. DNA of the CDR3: TGTGCCAGCAGCGTAGTAGGCGGCTATGTTCCAGTCGAGCAGTACTTC.

The CDR3 spells CASSPSYERDTEAFF. The CDR3 DNA follows: TGTGCCAGCAGCCCAAGTTACGAAAGGGACACTGAAGCTTTCTTT. The chain has TRBV13 and TRBJ1-1; D remains unclear. This CDR3 region has 15 residues. Trimming took off 5 bases at V and 3 bases at J, with 16 bases between the two ends. Germline V CDR1 and CDR2: PRHDT, FYEKMQ (reference sequence).

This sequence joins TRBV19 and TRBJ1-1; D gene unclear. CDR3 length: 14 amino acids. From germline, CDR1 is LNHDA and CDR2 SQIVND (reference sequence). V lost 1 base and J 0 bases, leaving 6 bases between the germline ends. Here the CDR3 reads CASSIVGLNTEAFF. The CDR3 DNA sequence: TGTGCCAGTAGTATAGTTGGACTGAACACTGAAGCTTTCTTT.

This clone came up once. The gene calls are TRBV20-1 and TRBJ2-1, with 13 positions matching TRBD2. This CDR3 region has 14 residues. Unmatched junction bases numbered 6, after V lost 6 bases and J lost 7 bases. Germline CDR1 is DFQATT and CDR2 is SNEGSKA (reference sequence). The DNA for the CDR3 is TGCAGTGCCGGGGGGACTAGCGGGAAGAATGAGCAGTTCTTC. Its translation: CSAGGTSGKNEQFF.

The CDR3 region has the DNA TGCGCCAGCAGCTTGGACACCGGGACAGGGGCCTATGGCTACACCTTC. Protein: CASSLDTGTGAYGYTF. The V call is TRBV5-1, the J call TRBJ1-2, with 10 bases lining up with TRBD1. Trimming at V came to 0 bases and at J to 4 bases, leaving 6 bases not matched to a gene. The CDR3 consists of 16 residues. In germline, CDR1 is SGHRS, CDR2 YFSETQ. Supplemented by reference TRBV5-1 and TRBJ1-2, the full variable domain reads KAGVTQTPRYLIKTRGQQVTLSCSPISGHRSVSWYQQTPGQGLQFLFEYFSETQRNKGNFPGRFSGRQFSNSRSEMNVSTLELGDSALYLCASSLDTGTGAYGYTFGSGTRLTVV.

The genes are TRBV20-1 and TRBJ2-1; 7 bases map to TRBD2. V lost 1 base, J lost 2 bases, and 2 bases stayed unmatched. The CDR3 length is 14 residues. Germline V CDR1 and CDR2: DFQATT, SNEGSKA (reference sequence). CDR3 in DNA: TGCAGTGCTAGAGGTCTAGCGGCCTACAATGAGCAGTTCTTC. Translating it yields CSARGLAAYNEQFF.

The CDR3 DNA sequence: TGTGCCAGCTCAGTCCGGGACAGCAGGAACACTGAAGCTTTCTTT. Translating it yields CASSVRDSRNTEAFF. The V gene is TRBV18, the J gene TRBJ1-1; 7 bases map to TRBD1. V was pared by 5 bases and J by 1 base, with 7 bases of the junction left unmatched. The CDR3 is made up of 15 amino acids. From germline, CDR1 is KGHSH and CDR2 LQKENI.

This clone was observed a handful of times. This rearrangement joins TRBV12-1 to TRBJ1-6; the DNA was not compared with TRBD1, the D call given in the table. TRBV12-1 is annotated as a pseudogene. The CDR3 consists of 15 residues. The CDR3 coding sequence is TGTGCCAGCAGCCCCGTTTGCCCCTCGTCTTTACCCCTCCACTTT. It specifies CASSPVCPSSLPLHF.

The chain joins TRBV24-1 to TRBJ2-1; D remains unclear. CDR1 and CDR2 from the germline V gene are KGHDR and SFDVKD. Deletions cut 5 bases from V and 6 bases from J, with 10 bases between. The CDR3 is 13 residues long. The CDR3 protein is CATSADGGNEQFF. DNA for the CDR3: TGTGCCACCAGTGCCGACGGTGGCAATGAGCAGTTCTTC.

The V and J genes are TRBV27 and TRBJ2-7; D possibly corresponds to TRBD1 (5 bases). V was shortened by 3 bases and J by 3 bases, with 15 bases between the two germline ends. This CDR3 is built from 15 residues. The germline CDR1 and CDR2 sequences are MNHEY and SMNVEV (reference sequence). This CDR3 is CASSFKTGPLYEQYF. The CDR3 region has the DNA TGTGCCAGCAGTTTTAAAACAGGCCCCCTCTACGAGCAGTACTTC.

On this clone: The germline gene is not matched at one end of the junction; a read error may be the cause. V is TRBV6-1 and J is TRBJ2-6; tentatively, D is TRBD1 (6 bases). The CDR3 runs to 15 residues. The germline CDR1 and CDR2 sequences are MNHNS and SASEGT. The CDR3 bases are TGTGCCAGCAGGGGGGCACTTTCTGGGTCCAACGTCCTGACTTTC. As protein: CASRGALSGSNVLTF.

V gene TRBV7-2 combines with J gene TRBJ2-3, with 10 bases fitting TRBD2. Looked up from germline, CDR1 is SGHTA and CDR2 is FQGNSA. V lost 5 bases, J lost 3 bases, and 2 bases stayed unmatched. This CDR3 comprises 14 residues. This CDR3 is CASSLSGRTDTQYF. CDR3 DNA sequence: TGTGCCAGCAGCCTTAGCGGGAGGACAGATACGCAGTATTTT.

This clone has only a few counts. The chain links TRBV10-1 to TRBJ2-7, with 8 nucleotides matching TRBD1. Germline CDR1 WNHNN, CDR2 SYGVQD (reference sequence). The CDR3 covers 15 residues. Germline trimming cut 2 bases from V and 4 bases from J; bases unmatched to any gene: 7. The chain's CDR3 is CASSEARGLGYEQYF. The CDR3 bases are TGCGCCAGCAGTGAGGCCAGGGGGCTAGGGTACGAGCAGTACTTC.